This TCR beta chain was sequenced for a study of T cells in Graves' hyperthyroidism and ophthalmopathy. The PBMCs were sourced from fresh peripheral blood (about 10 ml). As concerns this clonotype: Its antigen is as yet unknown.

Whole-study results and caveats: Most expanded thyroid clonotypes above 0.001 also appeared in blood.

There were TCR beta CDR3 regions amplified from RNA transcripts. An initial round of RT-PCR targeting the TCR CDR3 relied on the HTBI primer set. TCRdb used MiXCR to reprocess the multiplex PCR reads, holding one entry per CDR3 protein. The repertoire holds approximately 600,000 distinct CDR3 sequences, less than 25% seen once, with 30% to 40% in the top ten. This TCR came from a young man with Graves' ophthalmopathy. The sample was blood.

CDR3 region: CASSPEIAVQETQYF. CDR3 nucleotide sequence: TGTGCCAGCAGCCCGGAGATCGCCGTTCAAGAGACCCAGTACTTC. V is TRBV7-2 and J is TRBJ2-5; D unclear. Looked up from germline, CDR1 is SGHTA and CDR2 is FQGNSA. Between the trimmed V and J ends, which lost 5 bases and 2 bases, there was a span of 15 bases. This CDR3 has 15 residues.